The T cell receptor beta chain described here comes from a study of blood T cell repertoires in COVID-19 (dated by TCRdb to the early 2020s). With regard to the full study: Samples from collaborators originated in the United States, Italy and Spain and spanned both the acute and convalescent phases of COVID-19. The material from the prospective study consisted of cDNA or gDNA derived from T cells, B-cell-depleted T cells, or PBMCs. Subjects who had been exposed to COVID-19, were actively infected with it, or had recovered from it provided the deeply sampled blood TCRbeta repertoires that made up the dataset. A freely available public database, intended as a resource for researchers studying the immune response to SARS-CoV-2, is where the repertoires were released. Samples came from the ongoing ImmuneRACE study (first 160 participants) plus 1,254 subjects from 6 global collaborators. A de-identified subject ID, COVID-19 status, age in years and sex were almost always included in the sample metadata. Where HLA class I and class II types were available, the types were taken from metadata supplied by the sample provider, not from assay-based typing. The full study reports these points: Clinical and demographic metadata were provided uncurated, with the amount varying by source and participant.

Concerning this clone: Its antigen remains unidentified. Per-base quality was not reported, and no clone a single base away is much larger than it.

Participants in the prospective study were enrolled through a virtual design, were aged 18 to 89 years, and lived in roughly 24 United States geographic areas. In the prospective study, cohorts were assigned on the basis of participant-reported clinical history obtained from a screening survey and a study questionnaire. Exposed participants had been in contact, within 2 weeks of entering the study, with a person who had a PCR-confirmed or clinician-diagnosed case of COVID-19. In the prospective study, whole blood, serum and a nasopharyngeal or oropharyngeal swab were collected from each participant by mobile phlebotomists. Additional blood draws and questionnaires over a roughly two-month period could optionally be provided by prospective study participants. Blood samples from the prospective study were shipped frozen or at room temperature prior to DNA extraction. TCRbeta CDR3 regions were amplified from genomic DNA by means of the immunoSEQ Assay, a bias-controlled multiplex PCR. The paper's processing steps were these. Within the assay, amplification of reference gene primers was used to estimate how many nucleated cells each sample contained. To quantify the absolute abundance of each unique TCRbeta CDR3 rearrangement, sequence reads were collapsed and filtered. For each sample, productive Simpson clonality was calculated as the square root of Simpson's diversity index over productive rearrangements. TCRdb carries this immuneACCESS record with in-frame sequences only. Its versions omit some clonotypes, under half of them owing to an unresolved V gene in the studies checked, with the rest unexplained. Clone size and the V and J calls come from that table; the DNA yielded D and trimming. The sample table contains some 150,000 clones; only one count was recorded for 84% of them. 1.5% to 2% of the sample rests with the top ten.

The clonotype was recovered from a woman aged 18-35 years who had been exposed to COVID-19. The sequenced material came from PBMCs or T cells enriched from blood (not recorded which).

The DNA sequence reads TGCAGCGTTGAAAACGGGATCAGTAATGAGCAGTTCTTC. Translated, it gives CSVENGISNEQFF. The rearranged segments are TRBV29-1 and TRBJ2-1; the D gene is perhaps TRBD2, from 5 matching bases. V is shortened by 2 bases, J by 7 bases, and the region joining them spans 12 bases. Inclusive of the bounding cysteine and phenylalanine, the CDR3 is 13 residues long. The CDR3 DNA has 39 bases and is translated from base 1. The germline V gene gives CDR1 as SQVTM and CDR2 as ANQGSEA.